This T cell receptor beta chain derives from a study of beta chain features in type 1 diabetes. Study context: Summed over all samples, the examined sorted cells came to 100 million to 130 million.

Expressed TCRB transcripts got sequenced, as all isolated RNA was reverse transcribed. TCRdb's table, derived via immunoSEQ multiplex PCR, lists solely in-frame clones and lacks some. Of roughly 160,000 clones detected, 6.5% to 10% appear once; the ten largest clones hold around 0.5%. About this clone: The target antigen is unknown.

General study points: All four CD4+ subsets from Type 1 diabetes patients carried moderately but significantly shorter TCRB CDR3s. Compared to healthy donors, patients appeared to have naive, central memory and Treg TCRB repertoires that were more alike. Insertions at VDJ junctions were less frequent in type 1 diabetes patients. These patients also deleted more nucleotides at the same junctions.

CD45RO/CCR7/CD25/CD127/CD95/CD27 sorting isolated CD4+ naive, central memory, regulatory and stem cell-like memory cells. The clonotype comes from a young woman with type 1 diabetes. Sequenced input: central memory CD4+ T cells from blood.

CDR3 coding DNA: TGTGCCAGCAGCCGGGACTACCGTGAGCAGTTCTTC. Its translation: CASSRDYREQFF. V usage is TRBV7-2 and J usage is TRBJ2-1; TRBD2 aligns across 7 bases. Germline CDR1 reads SGHTA; CDR2 reads FQGNSA. The V segment lost 5 bases and the J segment 9 bases; nucleotides outside the gene matches: 4. CDR3 size: 12 residues.